The 32 T cell receptor beta chains below come from one sample, sequenced in a study of monozygotic twins with inflammatory bowel disease. One entry per CDR3 protein, without DNA, is what TCRdb gives after re-calling the 5' RACE reads. Its listing shows about 450,000 distinct CDR3 sequences. The material sequenced was blood. All receptors come from a human donor with ulcerative colitis or Crohn's disease, or a healthy co-twin of an affected twin (not recorded which).

The genes are TRBV5-1 and TRBJ2-3; lacking DNA, the TRBD1 call made by TCRdb goes unchecked. This CDR3 region has 15 residues. Germline V gives CDR1 SGHRS, CDR2 YFSETQ. The CDR3 is CASSLPGGNTDTQYF.

V is TRBV5-1 and J is TRBJ2-5; TCRdb outputs TRBD1, but without DNA this stays unchecked. The CDR3 runs 13 residues. Germline lookup yields CDR1 SGHRS and CDR2 YFSETQ. CDR3 sequence reads: CASSAGGEETQYF. Full variable domain (remainder filled in from reference TRBV5-1 and TRBJ2-5): KAGVTQTPRYLIKTRGQQVTLSCSPISGHRSVSWYQQTPGQGLQFLFEYFSETQRNKGNFPGRFSGRQFSNSRSEMNVSTLELGDSALYLCASSAGGEETQYFGPGTRLLVL.

The chain joins TRBV7-2 to TRBJ2-7; TCRdb proposes TRBD2, but this gene call is untestable without DNA. CDR1 SGHTA and CDR2 FQGNSA come from the germline V gene. CDR3 length: 15 amino acids. CDR3: CASRLLAGGPYEQYF.

The chain combines TRBV20-1 with TRBJ2-1. The germline V gene has CDR1 DFQATT and CDR2 SNEGSKA (reference sequence). The CDR3 is 14 residues long. CDR3 region: CSARGANKHNEQFF.

V is TRBV7-8 and J is TRBJ2-5; TCRdb's D call, TRBD1, is unchecked because there is no DNA. This CDR3 contains 15 residues. Germline CDR1 reads SGHVS; CDR2 reads FQNEAQ. CDR3 residues: CASSLAHTGRETQYF.

The rearrangement uses TRBV5-6 and TRBJ1-1. Germline assignment: CDR1 SGHDT and CDR2 YYEEEE. This CDR3 comprises 15 residues. Here the CDR3 reads CASSHLGGIGSEAFF. Together with reference TRBV5-6 and TRBJ1-1, the CDR3 gives the full variable domain: DAGVTQSPTHLIKTRGQQVTLRCSPKSGHDTVSWYQQALGQGPQFIFQYYEEEERQRGNFPDRFSGHQFPNYSSELNVNALLLGDSALYLCASSHLGGIGSEAFFGQGTRLTVV.

The chain combines TRBV6-6 with TRBJ2-7; absent DNA, TCRdb's TRBD1 call cannot be checked. The CDR3 loop spans 14 amino acids. Germline V gene sequence: CDR1 MNHNY, CDR2 SVGAGI (reference sequence). This CDR3 is CASSYGTGVYEQYF.

V and J are TRBV4-1 and TRBJ2-7. CDR3 size: 14 residues. CDR1 and CDR2 (germline): MGHRA, YSYEKL. This CDR3 reads CASSHPHLSYEQYF.

The chain is built from TRBV4-1 and TRBJ2-1; TCRdb gives TRBD2 as the D gene, but with no DNA this cannot be confirmed. There are 17 residues in the CDR3. The germline CDR1 and CDR2 sequences are MGHRA and YSYEKL. Here the CDR3 reads CASSQGSLASGDNEQFF.

The CDR3 protein is CASSVTSGAHNEQFF. This chain uses TRBV5-1 with TRBJ2-1; checking the TCRdb D call of TRBD2 is not possible without DNA. CDR1 is SGHRS and CDR2 is YFSETQ in the germline V gene. This CDR3 has 15 residues.

V is TRBV7-2 and J is TRBJ1-2. Germline loops: CDR1 SGHTA, CDR2 FQGNSA. The CDR3 covers 13 residues. CDR3: CASSAGLMDGYTF.

The chain recombines TRBV10-3 with TRBJ2-4; TCRdb picks TRBD1, but there is no DNA to check that call. CDR1 is ENHRY, CDR2 SYGVKD, per germline. This CDR3 spans 15 amino acids. CDR3 protein: CAISATPGQGNIQYF.

The V and J genes are TRBV2 and TRBJ2-1; TCRdb returns TRBD2, unconfirmable since there is no DNA. The CDR3 has 16 residues. Germline V gene lookup returns CDR1 SNHLY and CDR2 FYNNEI. The CDR3 region is CASSPIAANKMNEQFF.

The V call is TRBV16, the J call TRBJ1-5; TCRdb returns TRBD1, unconfirmable since there is no DNA. Germline lookup yields CDR1 KGHSY and CDR2 FQNENV. CDR3 length: 15 amino acids. This CDR3 reads CASSQWGGGNQPQHF.

This sequence joins TRBV19 and TRBJ2-4; TCRdb picks TRBD2, but there is no DNA to check that call. This CDR3 has 19 residues. CDR1 LNHDA and CDR2 SQIVND come from the germline V gene (reference sequence). The CDR3 loop is CASSIDVGGSDGAKNIQYF.

The chain links TRBV4-3 to TRBJ1-1; checking the TCRdb D call of TRBD1 is not possible without DNA. The CDR3 is 16 residues long. The germline CDR1 and CDR2 sequences are LGHNA and YSLEER. CDR3 in amino acids: CASSLEGLGENTEAFF.

The V call is TRBV5-5, the J call TRBJ2-7. The CDR3 runs 15 residues. CDR1 is SGHKS and CDR2 is YYEKEE in the germline V gene (reference sequence). The CDR3 reads CASSLADMSSYEQYF.

The V gene is TRBV5-6, the J gene TRBJ2-3; lacking DNA, the TRBD1 call made by TCRdb goes unchecked. Germline loops: CDR1 SGHDT, CDR2 YYEEEE. The CDR3 is 16 amino acids. CDR3 amino acids: CASSPGTGAATDTQYF.

The chain carries TRBV7-9 and TRBJ1-2. Germline CDR1 and CDR2: SEHNR and FQNEAQ (reference sequence). CDR3 length equals 12 residues. This CDR3 reads CASSLYRYGYTF.

This sequence joins TRBV7-8 and TRBJ1-4. CDR3 length: 16 amino acids. CDR1 is SGHVS and CDR2 is FQNEAQ in the germline V gene. Here the CDR3 reads CASSPLSLATNEKLFF.

The chain uses TRBV2 and TRBJ1-1; the D gene TCRdb calls, TRBD1, cannot be checked with no DNA. There are 13 residues in the CDR3. From germline, CDR1 is SNHLY and CDR2 FYNNEI. This CDR3 reads CASSNLPGTEAFF.

The rearrangement links TRBV2 to TRBJ2-3; the TRBD1 assignment by TCRdb is unverifiable without DNA. Germline V CDR1 and CDR2: SNHLY, FYNNEI. The CDR3 has 13 amino acids. This CDR3 reads CASKGRGTDTQNF.

The rearrangement links TRBV18 to TRBJ2-1; with no DNA, the TCRdb D assignment of TRBD2 cannot be verified. Germline V gene lookup returns CDR1 KGHSH and CDR2 LQKENI. CDR3 length: 14 amino acids. CDR3 sequence: CASLLTSGSGEQFF.

The V call is TRBV30, the J call TRBJ2-5; checking the TCRdb D call of TRBD2 is not possible without DNA. This CDR3 is 14 amino acids long. Germline V gene sequence: CDR1 GTSNPN, CDR2 SVGIG (reference sequence). This CDR3 is CAWSSDGRRETQYF.

The chain links TRBV5-1 to TRBJ1-6. This CDR3 is built from 14 residues. Germline values: CDR1 SGHRS, CDR2 YFSETQ. Here the CDR3 reads CASSLDGNPSPLHF.

The genes are TRBV12-3 or TRBV12-4 and TRBJ1-5; lacking DNA, the TRBD1 call made by TCRdb goes unchecked. The CDR3 is made up of 13 amino acids. This chain's CDR3 is CASSFREFQPQHF.

The J gene is TRBJ2-2, the V gene TRBV6-2 or TRBV6-3; with no DNA, the TCRdb D assignment of TRBD2 cannot be verified. This CDR3 has 17 residues. Germline V lookup: CDR1 MNHEY, CDR2 SVGEGT. The CDR3 region is CASSYTRTSGVTGELFF.

This chain joins TRBV5-5 and TRBJ2-2. This CDR3 spans 15 amino acids. The V gene's germline CDR1 is SGHKS and CDR2 YYEKEE (reference sequence). The CDR3 loop reads CASSSRRIGAGELFF.

The chain is built from TRBV7-6 and TRBJ2-7; TCRdb selects TRBD1, and the lack of DNA leaves this call unchecked. Germline-derived CDR1 and CDR2 are SGHVS and FNYEAQ. The length of the CDR3 is 15 residues. CDR3 sequence: CASSLEQGFSYEQYF.

This chain joins TRBV5-1 and TRBJ2-1; absent DNA, TCRdb's TRBD1 call cannot be checked. Per germline, CDR1 SGHRS and CDR2 YFSETQ. The CDR3 contains 12 residues. The CDR3: CASSPSGHEQFF.

This chain uses TRBV20-1 with TRBJ2-2; TCRdb's assignment of TRBD1 cannot be checked, as there is no DNA. CDR1 is DFQATT and CDR2 is SNEGSKA in the germline V gene (reference sequence). The CDR3 is 15 amino acids. CDR3 region: CSAVEGGGNTGELFF.

The gene calls are TRBV7-2 and TRBJ2-7; there is no DNA to check the TCRdb D call of TRBD1. This CDR3 region has 15 residues. CDR1 is SGHTA, CDR2 FQGNSA, per germline. Here the CDR3 reads CASSSTDRGLYEQYF.